Following are 32 T cell receptor beta chains from one sample sequenced in a study of post-analysis software for immune sequencing data. Findings and caveats of the study: Patients showed TRBV5-6, TRBV5-1 and TRBV20-1 among five TRBV segments more frequent than in controls.

The library was made from cDNA and included unique molecular identifiers. From the PCR reads, TCRdb called clonotypes with MiXCR, one entry per CDR3 protein. Of around 440,000 distinct CDR3 sequences in the sample, around 40% were seen once. The antigens these receptors bind are not known. The sample consisted of blood. The receptors shown here come from a girl under 18 with multiple sclerosis.

V gene TRBV28 combines with J gene TRBJ2-7, with D perhaps TRBD2 (6 bases). Germline CDR1 and CDR2: MDHEN and SYDVKM. This CDR3 spans 13 amino acids. Trimming took 6 bases from V and 3 from J, leaving 12 bases between them. The DNA of the CDR3 is TGTGCCAGCAGGGAGGGCAGAAACTACGAGCAGTACTTC. Protein: CASREGRNYEQYF.

This clonotype appeared a few times. CDR3 protein: CASRLGLSTNYGYTF. CDR3 DNA: TGTGCCAGCAGGTTGGGCCTGTCCACTAACTATGGCTACACCTTC. The chain links TRBV12-3 or TRBV12-4 to TRBJ1-2; the D is unclear. This CDR3 contains 15 residues. V gave up 6 bases and J gave up 0 bases, with 14 bases separating them.

This clonotype appeared a few times. The chain is built from TRBV6-1 and TRBJ1-2; D is possibly TRBD1 (5 bases). The CDR3 spans 16 residues. From germline, CDR1 is MNHNS and CDR2 SASEGT. The V and J ends lost 0 bases and 4 bases respectively, with 15 bases between them. The CDR3 DNA reads TGTGCCAGCAGTGAAGCGGGCCAGGGTGGGCTCTATGGCTACACCTTC. Protein product: CASSEAGQGGLYGYTF.

This clonotype has more than one count but fewer than ten. The chain carries TRBV20-1 and TRBJ2-1; D call uncertain. CDR3 length: 13 amino acids. CDR1 is DFQATT, CDR2 SNEGSKA, per germline (reference sequence). V was clipped by 6 bases and J by 8 bases, with 17 bases between them. In DNA, the CDR3 is TGCAGTGCATCTCTCCGTAGGGCCGATGAGCAGTTCTTC. This gives the protein CSASLRRADEQFF.

In its sample, this clonotype was seen a few times. CDR3 amino acids: CASSGLLAGTFYNEQFF. The CDR3 DNA follows: TGTGCCAGCAGTGGGCTACTAGCGGGGACCTTCTACAATGAGCAGTTCTTC. The chain carries TRBV25-1 and TRBJ2-1, with 10 bases lining up with TRBD2. The CDR3 is 17 residues long. The V gene's germline CDR1 is MGHDK and CDR2 SYGVNS. The V gene end was trimmed by 4 bases and the J gene end by 3 bases; junction bases not matched to a gene: 9.

This clonotype was seen only a few times. The chain links TRBV4-1 to TRBJ2-7; TRBD2 is a possible D gene (5 bases). Trimming took 1 base from V and 5 from J, leaving 15 bases between them. CDR1 MGHRA and CDR2 YSYEKL come from the germline V gene. This CDR3 spans 15 amino acids. CDR3 nucleotide sequence: TGCGCCAGCAGCCAAGCCCACCGGGCCGGGGACGAGCAGTACTTC. Translated, it gives CASSQAHRAGDEQYF.

The chain couples TRBV6-5 to TRBJ2-7; D call uncertain. With 4 bases removed from V and 0 bases from J, the gap between germline ends came to 13 bases. Germline V gene lookup returns CDR1 MNHEY and CDR2 SVGAGI. The CDR3 length is 15 residues. This CDR3 is CASSLQAFGSYEQYF. CDR3 nucleotides: TGTGCCAGCAGTTTGCAAGCATTTGGCTCCTACGAGCAGTACTTC.

On this clonotype itself: Mismatch with germline at one junction end may stem from a read error. The chain links TRBV5-1 to TRBJ2-7; TRBD1 matches 9 bases. The germline gives CDR1 SGHRS, CDR2 YFSETQ. The CDR3 loop spans 14 amino acids. The CDR3 region is CASSATGGDYGQYF. In DNA form, the CDR3 reads TGCGCCAGCAGCGCGACAGGGGGGGACTACGGGCAGTACTTC.

The chain couples TRBV7-3 to TRBJ2-1; 7 nucleotides line up with TRBD1. Germline CDR1 and CDR2: SGHTA and FQGTGA. CDR3 length: 15 amino acids. V trimming: 5 bases; J trimming: 4 bases; junction bases outside the gene matches: 8. CDR3 loop: CASSRGQALYNEQFF. DNA of the CDR3: TGTGCCAGCAGCCGTGGACAGGCCTTATACAATGAGCAGTTCTTC.

This clonotype was seen a few times. The genes are TRBV11-2 and TRBJ2-5, with D possibly being TRBD2 (5 bases). The CDR3 is made up of 19 amino acids. V was trimmed by 6 bases and J by 4 bases, leaving 30 bases between them. Germline V CDR1 and CDR2: SGHAT, FQNNGV. CDR3: CASSFRAGIELRSGETQYF. DNA for the CDR3: TGTGCCAGCAGTTTCCGAGCCGGGATCGAATTGCGTAGTGGAGAGACCCAGTACTTC.

This clonotype was recorded a few times. The chain combines TRBV11-2 with TRBJ2-5, with D uncertain. Looked up from germline, CDR1 is SGHAT and CDR2 is FQNNGV. The CDR3 contains 15 residues. V lost 2 bases, J lost 2 bases, and 12 bases lay in between. CDR3 region: CASSLTPGPQETQYF. Here the CDR3 DNA reads TGTGCCAGCAGCTTAACCCCTGGGCCACAAGAGACCCAGTACTTC.

J is TRBJ2-1 and V is TRBV7-9; 7 bases match TRBD2. Germline trimming cut 8 bases from V and 7 bases from J; bases unmatched to any gene: 11. CDR1 and CDR2 (germline): SEHNR, FQNEAQ (reference sequence). The CDR3 has 14 amino acids. The CDR3 here is CASAAAGSRNEQFF. In nucleotides, the CDR3 is TGTGCCAGCGCCGCAGCGGGAAGTAGGAATGAGCAGTTCTTC. Based on the CDR3 plus reference TRBV7-9 and TRBJ2-1, the full variable domain is DTGVSQNPRHKITKRGQNVTFRCDPISEHNRLYWYRQTLGQGPEFLTYFQNEAQLEKSRLLSDRFSAERPKGSFSTLEIQRTEQGDSAMYLCASAAAGSRNEQFFGPGTRLTVL.

This clonotype was detected many times. The chain employs TRBV10-3 and TRBJ2-1; D perhaps matches TRBD1 (6 bases). The CDR3 totals 15 residues. Trimming shortened V by 3 bases and J by 3 bases, and 12 bases separated the two germline ends. Germline-derived CDR1 and CDR2 are ENHRY and SYGVKD. For the CDR3, the DNA is TGTGCCATCAGTGATATGGGGGCCGACTACAATGAGCAGTTCTTC. Protein sequence: CAISDMGADYNEQFF.

The chain couples TRBV20-1 to TRBJ1-1, with D tentatively TRBD1 (5 bases). The CDR3 is 11 amino acids. V was trimmed by 6 bases and J by 3 bases, leaving 8 bases between them. Per the germline V gene, CDR1 is DFQATT and CDR2 is SNEGSKA (reference sequence). The CDR3 region is CSAEGYTEAFF. The CDR3, as DNA: TGCAGTGCCGAGGGGTACACTGAAGCTTTCTTT.

This clonotype has a handful of counts. The chain is built from TRBV6-5 and TRBJ2-3; 12 bases align to TRBD2. CDR3 size: 16 residues. V was pared by 4 bases and J by 2 bases, with 4 bases of the junction left unmatched. Germline-derived CDR1 and CDR2 are MNHEY and SVGAGI. CDR3 region: CASSFGLAGLTDTQYF. The CDR3 DNA reads TGTGCCAGCAGTTTCGGACTAGCGGGACTCACAGATACGCAGTATTTT.

A few counts support this clonotype. V usage is TRBV29-1 and J usage is TRBJ2-5; perhaps TRBD2 as D (6 bases). Germline V gene lookup returns CDR1 SQVTM and CDR2 ANQGSEA. This CDR3 contains 13 residues. The germline V and J ends were trimmed by 4 bases and 5 bases, with 14 bases remaining between them. The CDR3 loop reads CSVVTSVAETQYF. CDR3 DNA sequence: TGCAGCGTTGTGACTAGTGTTGCGGAGACCCAGTACTTC.

This chain joins TRBV7-2 and TRBJ1-6; D is unresolved. Germline V gives CDR1 SGHTA, CDR2 FQGNSA. Trimming pared 5 bases from V and 8 bases from J, leaving 10 bases between. The length of the CDR3 is 13 residues. CDR3 DNA: TGTGCCAGCAGCGAGGCCCGGGATTCACCCCTCCACTTT. It codes for CASSEARDSPLHF.

The chain is built from TRBV7-2 and TRBJ1-2; D is possibly TRBD1 (5 bases). The CDR3 is 16 residues long. Germline V CDR1 and CDR2: SGHTA, FQGNSA. V lost 0 bases, J lost 0 bases, and 11 bases lay in between. The DNA for the CDR3 is TGTGCCAGCAGCTTAGCGGGCGGGGGGGCTAACTATGGCTACACCTTC. It translates to CASSLAGGGANYGYTF.

This clonotype was observed a handful of times. The gene calls are TRBV12-3 or TRBV12-4 and TRBJ2-7; D might be TRBD1 or TRBD2, each matching 6 bases. This CDR3 spans 14 amino acids. V gave up 7 bases and J gave up 1 base, with 14 bases separating them. The CDR3 loop reads CASTRGEKSYEQYF. The CDR3, as DNA: TGTGCCAGCACGAGGGGGGAGAAGTCCTACGAGCAGTACTTC.

In this sample, this clonotype turned up a few times. The chain couples TRBV20-1 to TRBJ2-1, with 11 bases matching TRBD2. CDR1 DFQATT and CDR2 SNEGSKA come from the germline V gene (reference sequence). The CDR3 has 15 amino acids. The V gene end was trimmed by 5 bases and the J gene end by 6 bases; junction bases not matched to a gene: 9. The CDR3 DNA reads as TGCAGTGCTCCCACGGGACTAGCGGAGAGCAATGAGCAGTTCTTC. This sequence encodes CSAPTGLAESNEQFF.

This clonotype has only a few counts. The chain uses TRBV14 and TRBJ2-7, with D possibly TRBD2 on 6 matching bases. The V gene lost 1 base and the J gene lost 3 bases, with 10 bases spanning the gap. CDR1 and CDR2 from the germline V gene are SGHDN and FVKESK. The CDR3 contains 14 residues. CDR3 loop: CASSQGGTYYEQYF. The CDR3 DNA follows: TGTGCCAGCAGCCAAGGCGGGACCTACTACGAGCAGTACTTC.

The chain uses TRBV28 and TRBJ1-2; a weak D match, TRBD1 (5 bases). From germline, CDR1 is MDHEN and CDR2 SYDVKM. This CDR3 has 14 residues. Trimming pared 2 bases from V and 6 bases from J, leaving 13 bases between. The CDR3 loop reads CASSLGRAKNGYTF. The DNA of the CDR3 is TGTGCCAGCAGTTTAGGCAGGGCCAAGAATGGCTACACCTTC.

This chain links TRBV29-1 with TRBJ2-1, with a tentative D call TRBD1 (6 bases). The CDR3 consists of 13 residues. The V end was cut by 3 bases, the J end by 12 bases, with 18 bases between. Germline assignment: CDR1 SQVTM and CDR2 ANQGSEA. This CDR3 reads CSVDVPVSQGQFF. The CDR3 DNA is TGCAGCGTTGACGTGCCCGTCTCACAGGGGCAGTTCTTC.

The rearrangement uses TRBV27 and TRBJ1-5; the match to TRBD1 covers 7 bases. Germline V gives CDR1 MNHEY, CDR2 SMNVEV (reference sequence). The CDR3 loop spans 16 amino acids. V was pared by 4 bases and J by 1 base, with 7 bases of the junction left unmatched. Written as DNA, the CDR3 is TGTGCCAGCAGTTCTCTAACAGGGGAAAGCAATCAGCCCCAGCATTTT. This translates into CASSSLTGESNQPQHF.

The rearrangement joins TRBV6-5 to TRBJ2-3; 12 nucleotides line up with TRBD2. Germline assignment: CDR1 MNHEY and CDR2 SVGAGI. Unmatched junction bases numbered 6, after V lost 6 bases and J lost 8 bases. The CDR3 runs 14 residues. CDR3 region: CASRGLAGRGTQYF. CDR3 DNA sequence: TGTGCCAGCAGAGGACTAGCGGGAAGGGGTACGCAGTATTTT.

V usage is TRBV20-1 and J usage is TRBJ2-7; weak D call: TRBD1 (5 bases). Germline V gene sequence: CDR1 DFQATT, CDR2 SNEGSKA (reference sequence). Trimming took 2 bases from V and 2 from J, leaving 10 bases between them. There are 13 residues in the CDR3. The chain's CDR3 is CSARTTGAYEQYF. The CDR3 nucleotides are TGCAGTGCTAGAACTACAGGTGCCTACGAGCAGTACTTC.

CDR3: CAISSGTVSVVEYF. The CDR3 nucleotides read TGTGCCATCAGTTCCGGGACAGTCTCCGTCGTGGAGTACTTC. This chain uses TRBV10-3 with TRBJ2-4, with 7 bases lining up with TRBD1. Germline V lookup: CDR1 ENHRY, CDR2 SYGVKD. The CDR3 is 14 residues long. V was pared by 5 bases and J by 14 bases, with 15 bases of the junction left unmatched.

This clonotype was seen many times. This rearrangement joins TRBV20-1 to TRBJ2-7, with TRBD2 matching 10 bases. Per germline, CDR1 DFQATT and CDR2 SNEGSKA (reference sequence). Trimming at V came to 3 bases and at J to 2 bases, leaving 4 bases not matched to a gene. The CDR3 length is 14 residues. CDR3 nucleotide sequence: TGCAGTGCTAGCGAACTAGCGGGACCCTACGAGCAGTACTTC. Amino acids: CSASELAGPYEQYF.

This rearrangement joins TRBV5-1 to TRBJ2-4; 8 bases are a match to TRBD1. Germline CDR1 SGHRS, CDR2 YFSETQ. The CDR3 covers 17 residues. The V segment lost 4 bases and the J segment 3 bases; nucleotides outside the gene matches: 12. The CDR3 DNA is TGCGCCAGCAGCGAGGACAGGGAACGGGGCTACAAAAACATTCAGTACTTC. It yields the protein CASSEDRERGYKNIQYF.

The genes are TRBV10-3 and TRBJ2-7, with a weak D call TRBD2 (5 bases). Between the trimmed V and J ends, which lost 3 bases and 2 bases, there was a span of 14 bases. CDR1 is ENHRY, CDR2 SYGVKD, per germline. The CDR3 loop spans 15 amino acids. The CDR3 protein is CAISDLQGRTYEQYF. DNA of the CDR3: TGTGCCATCAGTGACCTGCAAGGGAGAACCTACGAGCAGTACTTC.

J is TRBJ1-1 and V is TRBV10-3, with D unclear. The CDR3 runs 13 residues. Trimming left V 4 bases short and J 0 bases short, with 6 bases between. Germline V CDR1 and CDR2: ENHRY, SYGVKD. The CDR3 sequence: CAISGAVNTEAFF. The CDR3 DNA sequence: TGTGCCATCAGTGGTGCGGTGAACACTGAAGCTTTCTTT.

This clonotype occurred a few times. The CDR3 region is CASRTGLNYGYTF. The CDR3 DNA reads as TGTGCCAGTCGGACAGGGCTTAACTATGGCTACACCTTC. This chain links TRBV19 with TRBJ1-2; 8 positions agree with TRBD1. The germline CDR1 and CDR2 sequences are LNHDA and SQIVND (reference sequence). V gave up 8 bases and J gave up 1 base; unmatched junction bases: 3. There are 13 residues in the CDR3.